This entry is about one TCR beta chain. Its specificity is not known. The data stem from a study of shared clonotypes between healthy human individuals. Background on the study: Per-donor plates numbered three CD4 naive, three CD4 memory, two CD8 naive and one CD8 memory.

General study points: Naive subsets generally had larger estimated richness than memory subsets. Compared with clonotypes that all four donors shared, non-shared clonotypes had lower generation probabilities.

The data were produced by immunoSEQ multiplex PCR, yet TCRdb's version contains in-frame clones alone and is incomplete. Of 1,400,000 or so clones listed, less than 99% are singletons. The sequence was collected from a man aged 30 to 45 in good health. Material: naive CD4+ T cells sorted from blood. The subset: CD45RA+ positively selected.

DNA of the CDR3: TGCGCCAGCAGTGATAGGGCCAGTAGGTACAATGAGCAGTTCTTC. This translates into CASSDRASRYNEQFF. The V call is TRBV10-2, the J call TRBJ2-1; D gene uncertain. From germline, CDR1 is WSHSY and CDR2 SAAADI. Trimming shortened V by 3 bases and J by 4 bases, and 13 bases separated the two germline ends. CDR3 length equals 15 residues.